This T cell receptor beta chain stems from a study of blood T cell repertoires in COVID-19. Study-wide background: COVID-19 samples from acute and convalescent phases originated in the United States, Italy and Spain. PBMCs, B-cell-depleted T cells, or T cells provided the cDNA or gDNA that made up the material.

Per the authors' pipeline: Reference gene primers were amplified, and this amplification served to estimate nucleated cell counts. The method was immunoSEQ multiplex PCR; TCRdb's version includes in-frame clones alone and lacks a portion of them. The V and J calls and clone size are taken from that table; D and trimming were inferred from the DNA. This table has about 220,000 clones, approximately 84% appearing once. The germline gives CDR1 SGHNT, CDR2 YYREEE (reference sequence). The CDR3 has 13 residues. Losses at the gene ends were 3 bases for V and 3 bases for J; bases not matched to a gene: 3. The source is a woman between 55 and 75 years old with acute or convalescent COVID-19. The sequencing sample was made of peripheral blood. V and J are TRBV5-4 and TRBJ2-7, with 7 bases lining up with TRBD1. In DNA, the CDR3 is TGTGCCAGCAGCTCGGGACAGCTCTACGAGCAGTACTTC. It encodes CASSSGQLYEQYF.